Listed below are T cell receptor beta chains from one sample, sequenced in a study of blood T cell repertoires in COVID-19. Assay used: immunoSEQ multiplex PCR; TCRdb lists only in-frame clones, some missing. The data contain approximately 320,000 clones, roughly nine tenths of them singletons. The material sequenced was peripheral blood. These receptors all stem from a woman in her twenties or thirties with COVID-19, enrolled during active disease. Each CDR3 is given with its conserved first and last residue. The order of the fields is clone size, D gene, CDR3 length, J gene, V gene, CDR3 protein, CDR3 DNA. The D gene is left open where the match is weak. Size is stated for part of the rows, as once, few or many counts, or as a class when the clone is expanded.

-	-	14	TRBJ2-3	TRBV5-1	CASYLQGAADTQYF	TGCGCCAGCTATTTACAGGGAGCGGCAGATACGCAGTATTTT
-	TRBD2	15	TRBJ2-3	TRBV6-1	CASSDPSGSTDTQYF	TGTGCCAGCAGTGATCCTAGCGGCAGCACAGATACGCAGTATTTT
few	-	16	TRBJ1-3	TRBV19	CASSIAAIYPGNTIYF	TGTGCCAGTAGTATAGCCGCCATCTATCCTGGAAACACCATATATTTT
-	TRBD2	16	TRBJ2-3	TRBV2	CASRRGLARSTDTQYF	TGTGCCAGCCGGAGGGGACTAGCGCGTAGCACAGATACGCAGTATTTT
-	TRBD1	15	TRBJ1-1	TRBV4-1	CASSQGTGMNTEAFF	TGCGCCAGCAGCCAGGGGACAGGTATGAACACTGAAGCTTTCTTT
-	-	14	TRBJ1-4	TRBV5-1	CASSLVGGSEKLFF	TGCGCCAGCAGCCTGGTCGGGGGTAGTGAAAAACTGTTTTTT
-	-	13	TRBJ1-4	TRBV2	CASGLSRDEKLFF	TGTGCCAGCGGATTAAGCAGGGATGAAAAACTGTTTTTT
-	-	16	TRBJ1-1	TRBV5-1	CASSLVVGAPVTEAFF	TGCGCCAGCAGCTTGGTTGTTGGGGCGCCGGTCACTGAAGCTTTCTTT
-	-	9	TRBJ2-5	TRBV20-1	CSAGLYQYF	TGCAGTGCCGGGTTGTACCAGTACTTC
-	TRBD2	15	TRBJ2-5	TRBV3-1/TRBV3-2	CASSHLAGGLETQYF	TGTGCCAGCAGCCACCTAGCGGGGGGGCTTGAGACCCAGTACTTC
-	-	14	TRBJ1-4	TRBV6-5	CASSRQAGNEKLFF	TGTGCCAGCAGTCGACAGGCGGGTAATGAAAAACTGTTTTTT
-	TRBD1	16	TRBJ1-5	TRBV28	CASSFFGQGLSQPQHF	TGTGCCAGCAGTTTTTTCGGACAGGGCTTAAGTCAGCCCCAGCATTTT
-	-	16	TRBJ1-3	TRBV4-1	CASSRVLGRSGNTIYF	TGCGCCAGCAGCCGTGTGCTTGGGCGATCTGGAAACACCATATATTTT